The rows below give T cell receptor beta chains drawn from one sample of a study of post-analysis software for immune sequencing data. TCRdb re-analysed the PCR reads in MiXCR, keeping a single row per CDR3 protein. The sample carries 550,000 to 700,000 distinct CDR3 sequences, 44% recorded once. The sequenced sample was blood. The origin of the receptors is a girl between 5 and 17 years old with multiple sclerosis. CDR3s include the opening cysteine and the closing phenylalanine or tryptophan. D genes are given only for firm matches. Not all rows give a size; the values are once, few, many and, for expanded clones, a class.

TRBJ1-1 | . | TRBV29-1 | . | CSVAPSTLNTEAFF | TGCAGCGTTGCTCCCAGCACCTTGAACACTGAAGCTTTCTTT
TRBJ2-1 | . | TRBV7-2 | . | CASSPAWRLDYNEQFF | TGTGCCAGCAGCCCAGCGTGGAGACTAGACTACAATGAGCAGTTCTTC
TRBJ2-1 | TRBD1 | TRBV10-2 | . | CASSDPYRDSLYNEQFF | TGCGCCAGCAGTGACCCCTACCGGGACAGTTTATACAATGAGCAGTTCTTC
TRBJ2-7 | . | TRBV12-3/TRBV12-4 | . | CASSKQLASHEQYF | TGTGCCAGCAGCAAGCAACTAGCTTCCCACGAGCAGTACTTC
TRBJ1-2 | TRBD1 | TRBV12-3/TRBV12-4 | . | CASLRTGGSSGYTF | TGTGCCAGCCTACGGACAGGGGGTTCTTCTGGCTACACCTTC
TRBJ1-5 | TRBD1 | TRBV13 | . | CASSRQTGGYSNQPQHF | TGTGCCAGCAGCCGCCAGACAGGGGGGTATAGCAATCAGCCCCAGCATTTT
TRBJ1-2 | . | TRBV12-3/TRBV12-4 | few | CASSDGLGYTF | TGTGCCAGCAGCGACGGACTCGGCTACACCTTC
TRBJ1-5 | . | TRBV12-5 | few | CASGYMVQPQHF | TGTGCTAGTGGCTATATGGTTCAGCCCCAGCATTTT
TRBJ2-1 | . | TRBV29-1 | . | CSVGPGGYNEQFF | TGCAGCGTTGGCCCCGGGGGCTACAATGAGCAGTTCTTC
TRBJ1-5 | . | TRBV6-5 | few | CASSFRRNQPQHF | TGTGCCAGCAGTTTTCGCCGCAATCAGCCCCAGCATTTT
TRBJ1-1 | TRBD1 | TRBV29-1 | . | CSVAGQGEAFF | TGCAGCGTTGCGGGACAGGGTGAAGCTTTCTTT
TRBJ2-5 | . | TRBV7-2 | . | CASNPTGLQETQYF | TGTGCCAGCAACCCCACGGGACTTCAAGAGACCCAGTACTTC
TRBJ1-2 | TRBD1 | TRBV20-1 | few | CSAKQGGDYGYTF | TGCAGTGCTAAGCAAGGGGGCGACTATGGCTACACCTTC
TRBJ1-1 | . | TRBV6-6 | . | CASKVGGPGRNTEAFF | TGTGCCAGCAAAGTGGGTGGCCCCGGTAGGAACACTGAAGCTTTCTTT
TRBJ1-1 | . | TRBV12-3/TRBV12-4 | . | CASTVDSLDTEALF | TGTGCCAGTACCGTGGACAGTCTGGACACTGAAGCTCTCTTT
TRBJ2-7 | TRBD2 | TRBV6-1 | . | CASRQLAGANYEQYF | TGTGCCAGCAGGCAGCTAGCGGGAGCGAACTACGAGCAGTACTTC
TRBJ1-1 | . | TRBV12-3/TRBV12-4 | . | CASSLILPKDTEAFF | TGTGCCAGCAGTTTAATACTCCCGAAGGACACTGAAGCTTTCTTT
TRBJ2-7 | . | TRBV5-1 | . | CASSSIKADAFSYEQYF | TGCGCCAGCAGCTCTATAAAGGCAGACGCCTTCTCCTACGAGCAGTACTTC
TRBJ2-3 | TRBD2 | TRBV11-2 | few | CASSLNLAGRTDTQYF | TGTGCCAGCAGCCTAAACCTAGCGGGGAGGACAGATACGCAGTATTTT
TRBJ2-1 | TRBD1 | TRBV29-1 | . | CSVEDPGQGSNEQFF | TGCAGCGTTGAAGATCCAGGACAGGGGTCCAATGAGCAGTTCTTC
TRBJ2-3 | . | TRBV10-3 | . | CAISPDGGGSYTQYF | TGTGCCATCAGTCCGGACGGGGGAGGTTCATATACGCAGTATTTT
TRBJ1-2 | . | TRBV9 | once | CASSVGRSGYTF | TGTGCCAGCAGCGTAGGCAGGTCCGGCTACACCTTC
TRBJ2-1 | TRBD2 | TRBV7-2 | . | CASSDTSGGANEQFF | TGTGCCAGCAGCGACACTAGCGGCGGGGCTAATGAGCAGTTCTTC
TRBJ2-3 | TRBD1 | TRBV24-1 | . | CATSDLLDRGTDTQYF | TGTGCCACCAGTGACTTATTGGACAGGGGCACAGATACGCAGTATTTT
TRBJ2-5 | . | TRBV15 | . | CATSRERPGYF | TGTGCCACCAGCAGAGAGCGGCCGGGGTACTTC
TRBJ2-7 | . | TRBV12-3/TRBV12-4 | . | CASRGDNWYEQYF | TGTGCCAGCAGAGGAGACAACTGGTACGAGCAGTACTTC
TRBJ2-3 | . | TRBV5-1 | few | CASSLDLSASTDTQYF | TGCGCCAGCAGCTTGGATTTATCCGCCAGCACAGATACGCAGTATTTT
TRBJ2-7 | TRBD2 | TRBV10-3 | . | CATHYRTSAAYEQYF | TGTGCCACACATTACAGGACTAGCGCTGCCTACGAGCAGTACTTC
TRBJ2-7 | TRBD1 | TRBV12-3/TRBV12-4 | . | CASSLYRGRSYEQYF | TGTGCCAGCAGTTTGTACAGGGGCCGATCCTACGAGCAGTACTTC
TRBJ2-5 | TRBD2 | TRBV20-1 | few | CSAGLAREETQYF | TGCAGTGCAGGACTAGCCCGGGAGGAGACCCAGTACTTC
TRBJ2-5 | . | TRBV18 | . | CASSPSSAAKETQYF | TGTGCCAGCTCCCCCTCATCGGCAGCCAAAGAGACCCAGTACTTC
TRBJ2-7 | . | TRBV12-3/TRBV12-4 | few | CASSLTGAREQYF | TGTGCCAGCAGTTTAACTGGGGCGAGGGAGCAGTACTTC
TRBJ2-7 | TRBD2 | TRBV7-9 | . | CASSPQRDSTYEQYF | TGTGCCAGTAGCCCGCAGCGGGATAGCACCTACGAGCAGTACTTC
TRBJ2-3 | TRBD1 | TRBV11-3 | . | CASSARQGADPKTDTQYF | TGTGCCAGCAGCGCCCGACAGGGGGCTGATCCCAAGACAGATACGCAGTATTTT
TRBJ2-1 | . | TRBV9 | . | CASSGARRGPDNEQFF | TGTGCCAGCAGCGGAGCCCGGCGGGGGCCTGATAATGAGCAGTTCTTC
TRBJ2-3 | . | TRBV5-6 | . | CASSLTGRGTDTQYF | TGTGCCAGCAGCTTGACCGGGAGAGGCACAGATACGCAGTATTTT
TRBJ2-5 | . | TRBV12-3/TRBV12-4 | . | CASRGTPEGTQYF | TGTGCCAGCAGGGGGACCCCCGAGGGGACCCAGTACTTC
TRBJ1-2 | . | TRBV7-6 | few | CASSLTTEFYGYTF | TGTGCCAGCAGCTTAACCACAGAGTTCTATGGCTACACCTTC
TRBJ1-1 | . | TRBV29-1 | few | CSVSEQGEAFF | TGCAGCGTCTCAGAGCAGGGGGAAGCTTTCTTT
TRBJ1-2 | . | TRBV7-2 | once | CASSWRGGGYGYTF | TGTGCCAGCAGTTGGAGGGGAGGAGGATATGGCTACACCTTC
TRBJ2-5 | TRBD2 | TRBV6-5 | many | CASSARGVGETQYF | TGTGCCAGCAGTGCCCGGGGGGTAGGAGAGACCCAGTACTTC
TRBJ1-1 | TRBD1 | TRBV6-6 | . | CASTIQGRVTEAFF | TGTGCCAGCACCATACAGGGGAGGGTCACTGAAGCTTTCTTT
TRBJ1-1 | TRBD1 | TRBV25-1 | . | CASTSRDRGLRAFF | TGTGCCAGCACCTCCCGGGACAGGGGGCTGAGGGCTTTCTTT
TRBJ1-2 | . | TRBV10-3 | . | CAIRAGSNYGYTF | TGTGCCATCCGGGCAGGGTCTAACTATGGCTACACCTTC
TRBJ2-3 | . | TRBV5-1 | . | CASSGRSADTQYF | TGCGCCAGCAGCGGGCGGTCGGCAGATACGCAGTATTTT
TRBJ1-5 | . | TRBV12-3/TRBV12-4 | few | CASSFRQRGNQPQHF | TGTGCCAGCAGTTTCAGACAGAGGGGAAATCAGCCCCAGCATTTT
TRBJ2-5 | . | TRBV12-3/TRBV12-4 | many | CASSPAGETQYF | TGTGCCAGCAGCCCCGCTGGAGAGACCCAGTACTTC
TRBJ2-1 | . | TRBV10-3 | . | CAISESETHNEQFF | TGTGCCATCAGTGAGTCTGAGACCCACAATGAGCAGTTCTTC
TRBJ2-1 | TRBD2 | TRBV10-3 | many | CAVNTGTSGGSYNEQFF | TGTGCCGTCAATACGGGGACTAGCGGGGGTTCCTACAATGAGCAGTTCTTC
TRBJ2-7 | . | TRBV7-9 | . | CASSSSGAGEQYF | TGTGCCAGCAGCTCCTCGGGGGCGGGGGAGCAGTACTTC
TRBJ2-5 | TRBD2 | TRBV27 | few | CASTGSAGGLKTQYF | TGTGCCAGCACCGGATCAGCGGGGGGGCTAAAGACCCAGTACTTC
TRBJ1-2 | . | TRBV3-1 | few | CASSQNRGNYGYTF | TGTGCCAGCAGCCAGAATAGGGGTAACTATGGCTACACCTTC
TRBJ1-6 | TRBD1 | TRBV7-9 | few | CASSRNRGPSPLHF | TGTGCCAGCAGCAGAAACAGGGGACCCTCACCCCTCCACTTT
TRBJ1-5 | . | TRBV12-3/TRBV12-4 | few | CASSLISNQPQHF | TGTGCCAGCAGTTTGATTAGCAATCAGCCCCAGCATTTT
TRBJ2-3 | . | TRBV28 | . | CASNQGLGVDTQYF | TGTGCCAGCAACCAGGGGCTAGGGGTCGATACGCAGTATTTT
TRBJ2-7 | . | TRBV29-1 | . | CSVAGRAGEQYF | TGCAGCGTTGCAGGCAGGGCGGGCGAGCAGTACTTC
TRBJ1-2 | TRBD1 | TRBV11-1 | . | CASSRPGQGRGNGYTF | TGTGCCAGCAGCCGTCCGGGACAGGGCAGAGGGAATGGCTACACCTTC
TRBJ2-3 | TRBD1 | TRBV5-1 | . | CASSLSAGRTGTDTQYF | TGCGCCAGCAGCTTGAGTGCCGGACGGACAGGAACAGATACGCAGTATTTT
TRBJ2-3 | TRBD1 | TRBV5-6 | . | CASSWTTGSPDTQYF | TGTGCCAGCAGCTGGACGACAGGGAGCCCAGATACGCAGTATTTT